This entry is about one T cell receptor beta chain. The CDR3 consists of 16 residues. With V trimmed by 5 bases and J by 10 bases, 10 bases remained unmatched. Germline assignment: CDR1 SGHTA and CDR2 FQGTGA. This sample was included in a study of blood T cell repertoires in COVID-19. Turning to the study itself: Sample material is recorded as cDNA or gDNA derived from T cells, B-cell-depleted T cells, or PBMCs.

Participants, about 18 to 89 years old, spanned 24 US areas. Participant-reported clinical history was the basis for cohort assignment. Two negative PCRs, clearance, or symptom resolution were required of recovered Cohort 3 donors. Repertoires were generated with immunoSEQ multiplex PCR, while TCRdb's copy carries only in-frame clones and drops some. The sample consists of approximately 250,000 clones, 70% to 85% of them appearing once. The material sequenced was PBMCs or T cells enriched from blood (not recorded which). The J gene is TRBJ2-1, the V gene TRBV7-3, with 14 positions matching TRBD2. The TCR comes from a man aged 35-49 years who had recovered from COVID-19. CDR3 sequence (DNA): TGTGCCAGCAGCGGACCGACTAGCGGGGGGGCCGGAGAGCAGTTCTTC. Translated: CASSGPTSGGAGEQFF.